These T cell receptor beta chains were read from a single sample in a study of cytomegalovirus exposure and HLA in healthy donors. Repertoires were generated with immunoSEQ multiplex PCR, while TCRdb's copy carries only in-frame clones and drops some. Of over 45,000 clones listed, about 81% are singletons. Sequencing was done on a sample of PBMCs. Source of these receptors: a boy younger than 18 in good health and CMV-seropositive. Each CDR3 is given with its conserved first and last residue. Each record gives: J gene, D gene, clone size, CDR3 length, V gene, CDR3 protein, CDR3 DNA. A D gene is named only where the DNA matches it firmly. Expanded clones are given a class, and other clones once, few, many or no size at all.

>TRBJ2-5|TRBD1|.|13|TRBV10-3
CAISGQGQETQYF
TGTGCCATCAGTGGACAGGGGCAAGAGACCCAGTACTTC
>TRBJ2-7|.|.|15|TRBV5-1
CASSPPGREYEEQYF
TGCGCCAGCAGCCCGCCAGGACGGGAGTACGAAGAGCAGTACTTC
>TRBJ1-6|.|.|16|TRBV6-1
CASSEAAGTGDSPLHF
TGTGCCAGCAGTGAAGCCGCCGGGACGGGGGATTCACCCCTCCACTTT
>TRBJ1-4|.|.|14|TRBV18
CASSLGGPDEKLFF
TGTGCCAGCTCTCTAGGGGGTCCGGATGAAAAACTGTTTTTT
>TRBJ2-3|.|.|14|TRBV7-8
CASSRGLPTDTQYF
TGTGCCAGCAGCCGAGGGCTCCCCACAGATACGCAGTATTTT
>TRBJ2-7|TRBD1|.|13|TRBV5-5
CASSWDSLYEQYF
TGTGCCAGCAGCTGGGACAGCCTCTACGAGCAGTACTTC
>TRBJ1-1|.|few|11|TRBV6-1
CASSTDTKAFF
TGTGCCAGCAGCACCGATACAAAAGCTTTCTTT
>TRBJ2-3|TRBD1|.|16|TRBV6-4
CASSDESGGPTDTQYF
TGTGCCAGCAGTGACGAGTCAGGGGGTCCCACAGATACGCAGTATTTT
>TRBJ2-2|TRBD2|.|16|TRBV4-1
CASSRTASGGPGELFF
TGCGCCAGCAGCCGGACGGCTAGCGGGGGTCCCGGGGAGCTGTTTTTT
>TRBJ1-1|.|few|14|TRBV7-9
CASSLVAAGSIAFF
TGTGCCAGCAGCTTAGTTGCGGCGGGGTCCATAGCTTTCTTT
>TRBJ2-1|TRBD2|.|15|TRBV5-6
CASSLITSGVNEQFF
TGTGCCAGCAGCTTGATTACTAGCGGGGTTAATGAGCAGTTCTTC
>TRBJ2-7|.|.|11|TRBV20-1
CSVRNSYEQYF
TGCAGTGTTCGTAACTCCTACGAGCAGTACTTC
>TRBJ1-5|.|few|13|TRBV15
CATSRVPYEPQHF
TGTGCCACCAGCAGAGTACCCTATGAACCCCAGCATTTT
>TRBJ2-7|.|few|11|TRBV20-1
CSARGSHEQYF
TGCAGTGCGAGAGGCTCCCACGAGCAGTACTTC
>TRBJ2-1|.|.|14|TRBV27
CASSSPFPPNEQFF
TGTGCCAGCAGTTCTCCCTTTCCCCCCAATGAGCAGTTCTTC
>TRBJ1-1|.|.|12|TRBV2
CASNSGNTEAFF
TGTGCCAGCAACAGCGGGAACACTGAAGCTTTCTTT
>TRBJ2-3|.|.|13|TRBV7-3
CASGTGGPDTQYF
TGTGCCAGCGGGACGGGGGGCCCAGATACGCAGTATTTT
>TRBJ2-3|.|.|12|TRBV29-1
CSVEPTTDTQYF
TGCAGCGTTGAGCCCACTACGGATACGCAGTATTTT
>TRBJ1-4|TRBD1|few|15|TRBV19
CASSAGQGASEKLFF
TGTGCCAGTAGTGCTGGACAGGGGGCGAGTGAAAAACTGTTTTTT
>TRBJ2-1|TRBD2|few|15|TRBV19
CASSIAGGTYNEQFF
TGTGCCAGTAGTATTGCGGGGGGCACCTACAATGAGCAGTTCTTC
>TRBJ1-2|.|.|11|TRBV2
CASSDLAGYTF
TGTGCCAGCAGTGATCTCGCGGGCTACACCTTC
>TRBJ1-2|.|few|14|TRBV4-1
CASSQDSTGGGYTF
TGCGCCAGCAGCCAAGATTCTACAGGCGGAGGCTACACCTTC
>TRBJ2-7|.|.|18|TRBV27
CASSSTPQGTTDSYEQYF
TGTGCCAGCAGTTCAACCCCTCAGGGGACCACAGACTCCTACGAGCAGTACTTC
>TRBJ1-2|TRBD1|.|15|TRBV15
CATSRDQGRGQRYTF
TGTGCCACCAGCAGAGATCAGGGCAGGGGGCAGCGCTACACCTTC
>TRBJ2-2|.|few|12|TRBV5-1
CASSEGSGELFF
TGCGCCAGCAGCGAGGGTTCCGGGGAGCTGTTTTTT
>TRBJ2-3|.|.|14|TRBV7-9
CASSPKAQADTQYF
TGTGCCAGCAGCCCGAAGGCGCAGGCAGATACGCAGTATTTT
>TRBJ1-3|.|.|16|TRBV7-9
CASSPRTSGQGNTIYF
TGTGCCAGCAGCCCGAGGACATCAGGGCAGGGGAACACCATATATTTT
>TRBJ1-3|.|.|15|TRBV5-4
CASGGTGISGNTIYF
TGTGCCAGCGGGGGAACAGGGATCTCTGGAAACACCATATATTTT
>TRBJ2-3|.|.|13|TRBV2
CASILVGTDTQYF
TGTGCCAGCATTCTGGTCGGTACAGATACGCAGTATTTT
>TRBJ2-7|TRBD2|.|10|TRBV28
CASRGAGVYF
TGTGCCAGCAGAGGAGCGGGGGTATACTTC
>TRBJ2-3|.|.|13|TRBV9
CASNRGATDTQYF
TGTGCCAGCAACCGGGGGGCCACAGATACGCAGTATTTT
>TRBJ1-2|.|few|13|TRBV9
CASSVDQGYGYTF
TGTGCCAGCAGCGTAGATCAGGGGTATGGCTACACCTTC
>TRBJ2-5|.|.|12|TRBV5-1
CASTYPGETQYF
TGCGCCAGCACCTACCCGGGGGAGACCCAGTACTTC
>TRBJ1-4|.|.|14|TRBV5-1
CASSLRGPNEKLFF
TGCGCCAGCAGCTTGAGAGGGCCTAATGAAAAACTGTTTTTT
>TRBJ1-5|TRBD1|.|15|TRBV18
CASSPGQGRSQPQHF
TGTGCCAGCTCACCGGGACAGGGACGGAGCCAGCCCCAGCATTTT
>TRBJ1-1|TRBD1|.|16|TRBV6-6
CASSATRTGPNTEAFF
TGTGCCAGCAGTGCCACTCGGACAGGGCCGAACACTGAAGCTTTCTTT
>TRBJ1-6|.|.|18|TRBV23-1
CASSQELGRESDYSPLHF
TGCGCCAGCAGTCAAGAATTGGGGAGGGAGAGTGACTATTCACCCCTCCACTTT
>TRBJ1-4|TRBD1|.|14|TRBV6-1
CASSPPTGPEKLFF
TGTGCCAGCAGTCCTCCGACAGGGCCAGAAAAACTGTTTTTT
>TRBJ2-7|.|.|13|TRBV10-3
CAISGGTNYEQYF
TGTGCCATCAGCGGGGGGACAAACTACGAGCAGTACTTC
>TRBJ1-2|TRBD1|.|13|TRBV10-2
CASSEDRVYGYTF
TGCGCCAGCAGTGAGGACAGGGTATATGGCTACACCTTC
>TRBJ2-1|.|.|14|TRBV2
CASRDTESYNEQFF
TGTGCCAGCAGGGATACAGAGAGCTACAATGAGCAGTTCTTC
>TRBJ2-7|.|.|12|TRBV11-2
CASSLDTYEQYF
TGTGCCAGCAGCTTAGACACCTACGAGCAGTACTTC
>TRBJ1-1|.|.|13|TRBV27
CASSFSGNTEAFF
TGTGCCAGCAGTTTCTCAGGGAACACTGAAGCTTTCTTT
>TRBJ1-5|.|once|15|TRBV18
CASSQQGNSNQPQHF
TGTGCCAGCTCCCAACAGGGAAATAGCAATCAGCCCCAGCATTTT
>TRBJ1-4|.|.|14|TRBV7-9
CASSRRQSGEKLFF
TGTGCCAGCAGCCGACGACAGTCAGGCGAAAAACTGTTTTTT
>TRBJ2-5|.|.|12|TRBV7-9
CASSLPLETQYF
TGTGCCAGCAGCTTACCTCTGGAGACCCAGTACTTC
>TRBJ2-7|TRBD2|.|14|TRBV25-1
CASSDPTSNHEQYF
TGTGCCAGCAGTGACCCGACTAGCAACCACGAGCAGTACTTC
>TRBJ2-3|.|.|12|TRBV7-2
CASSLGGSTQYF
TGTGCCAGCAGCTTGGGAGGTAGTACGCAGTATTTT
>TRBJ1-4|.|.|14|TRBV6-1
CATQKEGPNEKLFF
TGTGCCACCCAGAAGGAGGGGCCTAATGAAAAACTGTTTTTT
>TRBJ1-1|.|.|17|TRBV5-6
CASSLLMRQGGNTEAFF
TGTGCCAGCAGCTTGTTGATGAGGCAGGGAGGGAACACTGAAGCTTTCTTT
>TRBJ2-7|TRBD1|.|15|TRBV11-2
CASSSWDRGDWEQYF
TGTGCCAGCAGCTCCTGGGACAGGGGAGATTGGGAGCAGTACTTC